This T cell receptor beta chain was captured in a study of T cells in Graves' hyperthyroidism and ophthalmopathy. This clonotype was counted at least ten times. Its antigen is currently unknown. Hyperthyroidism of Graves' type that showed no ophthalmopathy progression within 18 months was stable. Diagnoses were made from clinical symptoms, serum measures (thyroxine and TRAb), thyroid ultrasound and orbital computed tomography. Amplification of TCR beta CDR3 regions was performed using RNA transcripts as template. In the first-round RT-PCR of the TCR CDR3, the HTBI primer set was used. One entry per CDR3 protein, called by TCRdb with MiXCR from the multiplex PCR reads. The sample lists about 690,000 distinct CDR3 sequences, around 15% occurring once. Study-level results: Most clonotypes expanded in thyroid above 0.001 were likewise present in blood.

In germline, CDR1 is SQVTM, CDR2 ANQGSEA. This CDR3 is built from 14 residues. Trimming removed 5 bases at V and 0 bases at J, with 14 bases between. This TCR was sampled from a man in his forties or fifties with Graves' hyperthyroidism. The chain joins TRBV29-1 to TRBJ2-7; D is possibly TRBD1 (5 bases). Sequences were obtained from blood. CDR3 residues: CSVLGHSISYEQYF. CDR3 sequence (DNA): TGCAGCGTTCTTGGACATTCCATCTCCTACGAGCAGTACTTC.